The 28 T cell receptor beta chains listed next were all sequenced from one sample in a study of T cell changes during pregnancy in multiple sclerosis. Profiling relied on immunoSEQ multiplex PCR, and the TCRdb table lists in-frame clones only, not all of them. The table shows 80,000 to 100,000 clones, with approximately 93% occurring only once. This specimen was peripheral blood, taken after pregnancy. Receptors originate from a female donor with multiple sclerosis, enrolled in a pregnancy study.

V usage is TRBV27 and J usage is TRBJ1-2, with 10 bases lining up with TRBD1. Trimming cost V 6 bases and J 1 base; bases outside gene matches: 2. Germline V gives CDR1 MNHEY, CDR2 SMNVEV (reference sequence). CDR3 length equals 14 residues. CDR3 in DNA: TGTGCCAGCAGAGGGACAGGGGATAACTATGGCTACACCTTC. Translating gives CASRGTGDNYGYTF.

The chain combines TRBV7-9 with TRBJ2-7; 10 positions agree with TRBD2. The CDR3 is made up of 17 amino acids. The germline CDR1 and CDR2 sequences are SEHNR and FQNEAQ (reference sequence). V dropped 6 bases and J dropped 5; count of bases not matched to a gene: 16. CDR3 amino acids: CASRSAGGLAGVHEQYF. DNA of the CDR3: TGTGCCAGCAGATCCGCCGGGGGCCTAGCGGGAGTCCACGAGCAGTACTTC.

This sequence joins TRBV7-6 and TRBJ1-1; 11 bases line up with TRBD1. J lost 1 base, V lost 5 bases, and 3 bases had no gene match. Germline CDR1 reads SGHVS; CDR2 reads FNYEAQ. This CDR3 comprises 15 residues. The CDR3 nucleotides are TGTGCCAGCAGCGTTGGACAGGGGGCGAACACTGAAGCTTTCTTT. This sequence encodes CASSVGQGANTEAFF.

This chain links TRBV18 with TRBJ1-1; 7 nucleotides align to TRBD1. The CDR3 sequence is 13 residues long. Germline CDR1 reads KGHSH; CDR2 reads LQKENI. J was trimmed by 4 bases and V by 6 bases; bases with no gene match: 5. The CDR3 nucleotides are TGTGCCAGCTCGGCATCAGGGGGCACTGAAGCTTTCTTT. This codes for CASSASGGTEAFF.

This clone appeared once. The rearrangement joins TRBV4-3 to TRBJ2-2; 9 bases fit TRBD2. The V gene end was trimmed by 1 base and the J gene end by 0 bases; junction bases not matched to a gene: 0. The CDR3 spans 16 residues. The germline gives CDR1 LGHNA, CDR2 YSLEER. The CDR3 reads CASSQVAGANTGELFF. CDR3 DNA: TGCGCCAGCAGCCAAGTAGCGGGGGCGAACACCGGGGAGCTGTTTTTT.

The CDR3 DNA reads as TGTGCCAGTAGTATAGGGACATTCTATGGCTACACCTTC. It codes for CASSIGTFYGYTF. The chain has TRBV19 and TRBJ1-2; D possibly corresponds to TRBD1 (5 bases). CDR1 LNHDA and CDR2 SQIVND come from the germline V gene (reference sequence). V shed 1 base and J shed 4 bases, with 7 bases lying between them. This CDR3 contains 13 residues.

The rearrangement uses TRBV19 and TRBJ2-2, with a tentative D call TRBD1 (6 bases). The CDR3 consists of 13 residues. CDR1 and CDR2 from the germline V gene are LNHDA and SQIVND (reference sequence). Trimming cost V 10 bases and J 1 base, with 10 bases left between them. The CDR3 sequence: CATGQWNTGELFF. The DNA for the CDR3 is TGTGCCACTGGACAGTGGAACACCGGGGAGCTGTTTTTT. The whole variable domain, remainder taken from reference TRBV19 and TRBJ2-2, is DGGITQSPKYLFRKEGQNVTLSCEQNLNHDAMYWYRQDPGQGLRLIYYSQIVNDFQKGDIAEGYSVSREKKESFPLTVTSAQKNPTAFYLCATGQWNTGELFFGEGSRLTVL.

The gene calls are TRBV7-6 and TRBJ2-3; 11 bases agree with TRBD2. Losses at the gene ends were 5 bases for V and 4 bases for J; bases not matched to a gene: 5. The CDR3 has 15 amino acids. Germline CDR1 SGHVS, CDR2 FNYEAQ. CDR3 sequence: CASSSPGLAADTQYF. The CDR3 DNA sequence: TGTGCCAGCAGCAGTCCGGGACTAGCGGCAGATACGCAGTATTTT.

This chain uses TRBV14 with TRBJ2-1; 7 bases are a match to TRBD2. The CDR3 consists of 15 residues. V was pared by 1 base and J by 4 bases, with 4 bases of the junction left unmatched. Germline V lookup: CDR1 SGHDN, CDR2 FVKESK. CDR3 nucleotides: TGTGCCAGCAGCCAAGGTATTAGCGGGTACAATGAGCAGTTCTTC. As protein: CASSQGISGYNEQFF. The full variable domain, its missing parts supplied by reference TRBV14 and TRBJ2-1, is EAGVTQFPSHSVIEKGQTVTLRCDPISGHDNLYWYRRVMGKEIKFLLHFVKESKQDESGMPNNRFLAERTGGTYSTLKVQPAELEDSGVYFCASSQGISGYNEQFFGPGTRLTVL.

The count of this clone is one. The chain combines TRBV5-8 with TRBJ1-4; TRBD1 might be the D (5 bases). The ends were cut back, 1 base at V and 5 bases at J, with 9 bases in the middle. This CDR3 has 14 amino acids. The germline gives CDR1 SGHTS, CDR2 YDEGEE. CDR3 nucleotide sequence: TGTGCCAGCAGCTTGAGGCGGACAAATGAAAAACTGTTTTTT. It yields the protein CASSLRRTNEKLFF.

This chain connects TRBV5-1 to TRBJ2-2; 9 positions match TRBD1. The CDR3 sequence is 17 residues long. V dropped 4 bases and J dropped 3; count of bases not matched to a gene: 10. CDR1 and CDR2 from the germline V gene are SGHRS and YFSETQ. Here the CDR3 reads CASSPTAGTGYTGELFF. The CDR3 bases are TGCGCCAGCAGCCCAACCGCCGGGACAGGGTACACCGGGGAGCTGTTTTTT.

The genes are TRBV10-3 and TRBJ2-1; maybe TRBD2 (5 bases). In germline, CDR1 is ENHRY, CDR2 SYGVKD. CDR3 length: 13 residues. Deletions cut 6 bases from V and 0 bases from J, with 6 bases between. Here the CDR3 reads CAISTSSYNEQFF. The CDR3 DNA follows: TGTGCCATCAGCACTAGCTCCTACAATGAGCAGTTCTTC.

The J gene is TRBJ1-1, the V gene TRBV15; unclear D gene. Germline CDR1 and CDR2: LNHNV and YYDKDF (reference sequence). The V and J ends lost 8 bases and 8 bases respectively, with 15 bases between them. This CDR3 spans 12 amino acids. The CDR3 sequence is CATGQSFNEAFF. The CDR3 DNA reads TGTGCCACCGGGCAGTCATTTAACGAAGCTTTCTTT.

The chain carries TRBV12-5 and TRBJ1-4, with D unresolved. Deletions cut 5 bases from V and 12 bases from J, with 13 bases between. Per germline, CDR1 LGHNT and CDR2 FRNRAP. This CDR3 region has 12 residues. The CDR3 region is CASGGDGVELFF. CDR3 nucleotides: TGTGCTAGTGGTGGTGACGGAGTTGAACTGTTTTTT.

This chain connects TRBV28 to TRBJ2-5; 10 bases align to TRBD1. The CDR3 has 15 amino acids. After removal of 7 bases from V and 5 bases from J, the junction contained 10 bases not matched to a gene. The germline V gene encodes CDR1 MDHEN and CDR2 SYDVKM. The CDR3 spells CASTDGQGVWETQYF. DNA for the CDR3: TGTGCCAGCACCGACGGACAGGGGGTGTGGGAGACCCAGTACTTC.

CDR3 protein: CASSLGSSINNEQFF. CDR3 coding DNA: TGCGCCAGCAGCTTGGGGTCTAGCATCAACAATGAGCAGTTCTTC. The chain recombines TRBV5-1 with TRBJ2-1, with D maybe TRBD2 (5 bases). The V and J ends lost 0 bases and 5 bases respectively, with 12 bases between them. The CDR3 spans 15 residues. CDR1 SGHRS and CDR2 YFSETQ come from the germline V gene.

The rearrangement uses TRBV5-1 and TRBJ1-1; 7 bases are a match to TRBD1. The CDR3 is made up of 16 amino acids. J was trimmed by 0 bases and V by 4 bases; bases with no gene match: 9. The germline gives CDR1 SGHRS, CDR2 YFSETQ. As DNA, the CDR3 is TGCGCCAGCAGCAAACGGGACAGTCCAATGAACACTGAAGCTTTCTTT. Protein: CASSKRDSPMNTEAFF.

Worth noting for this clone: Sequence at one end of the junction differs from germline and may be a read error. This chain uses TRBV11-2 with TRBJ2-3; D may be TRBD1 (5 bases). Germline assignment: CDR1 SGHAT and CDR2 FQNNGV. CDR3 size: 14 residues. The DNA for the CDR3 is TGTGCCAGCAGCCAATGGGGCGGTCCAGATGCGCAGTATTTT. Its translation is CASSQWGGPDAQYF.

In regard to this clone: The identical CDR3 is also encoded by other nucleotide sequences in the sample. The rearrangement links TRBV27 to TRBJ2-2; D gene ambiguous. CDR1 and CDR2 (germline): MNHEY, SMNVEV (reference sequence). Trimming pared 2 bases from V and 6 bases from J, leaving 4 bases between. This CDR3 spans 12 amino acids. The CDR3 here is CASSLTAGELFF. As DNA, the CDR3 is TGTGCCAGCAGTTTAACGGCCGGGGAGCTGTTTTTT.

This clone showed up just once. CDR3 nucleotides: TGTGCCAGCTCGCTATCCGTCAGGACACCTGAGTGGAATGAGCAGTTCTTC. Protein sequence: CASSLSVRTPEWNEQFF. The chain joins TRBV18 to TRBJ2-1; D is perhaps TRBD1 (5 bases). Deletions cut 6 bases from V and 7 bases from J, with 25 bases between. The CDR3 totals 17 residues. The V gene's germline CDR1 is KGHSH and CDR2 LQKENI.

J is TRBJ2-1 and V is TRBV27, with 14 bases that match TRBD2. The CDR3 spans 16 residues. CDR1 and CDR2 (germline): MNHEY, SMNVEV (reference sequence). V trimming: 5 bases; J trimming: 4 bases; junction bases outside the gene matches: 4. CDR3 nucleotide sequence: TGTGCCAGCAGTCCCGGGACTAGCGGGGGATACAATGAGCAGTTCTTC. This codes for CASSPGTSGGYNEQFF.

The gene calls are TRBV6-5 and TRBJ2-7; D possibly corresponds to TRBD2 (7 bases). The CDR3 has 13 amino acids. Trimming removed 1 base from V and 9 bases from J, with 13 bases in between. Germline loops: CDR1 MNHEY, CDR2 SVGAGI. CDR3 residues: CASSYLSGGLQYF. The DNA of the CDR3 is TGTGCCAGCAGTTACTTGTCGGGGGGCTTGCAGTACTTC.

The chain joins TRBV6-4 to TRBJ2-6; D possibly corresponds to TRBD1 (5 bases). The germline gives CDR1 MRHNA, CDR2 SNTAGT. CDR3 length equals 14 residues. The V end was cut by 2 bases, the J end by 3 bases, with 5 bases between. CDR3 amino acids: CASSDRGGANVLTF. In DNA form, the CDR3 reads TGTGCCAGCAGTGACAGGGGTGGGGCCAACGTCCTGACTTTC.

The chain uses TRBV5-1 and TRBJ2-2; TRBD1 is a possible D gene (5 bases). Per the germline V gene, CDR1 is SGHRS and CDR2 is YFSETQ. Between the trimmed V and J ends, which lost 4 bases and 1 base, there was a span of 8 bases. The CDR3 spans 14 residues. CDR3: CASSIGQNTGELFF. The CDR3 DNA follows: TGCGCCAGCAGCATTGGACAGAACACCGGGGAGCTGTTTTTT. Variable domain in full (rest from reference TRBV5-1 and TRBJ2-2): KAGVTQTPRYLIKTRGQQVTLSCSPISGHRSVSWYQQTPGQGLQFLFEYFSETQRNKGNFPGRFSGRQFSNSRSEMNVSTLELGDSALYLCASSIGQNTGELFFGEGSRLTVL.

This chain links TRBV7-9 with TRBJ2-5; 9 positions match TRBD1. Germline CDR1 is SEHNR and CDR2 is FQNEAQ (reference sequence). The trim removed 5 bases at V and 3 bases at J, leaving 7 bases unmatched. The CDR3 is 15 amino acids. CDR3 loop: CASSRKGQGKETQYF. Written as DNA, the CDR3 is TGTGCCAGCAGCCGTAAGGGACAGGGAAAAGAGACCCAGTACTTC.

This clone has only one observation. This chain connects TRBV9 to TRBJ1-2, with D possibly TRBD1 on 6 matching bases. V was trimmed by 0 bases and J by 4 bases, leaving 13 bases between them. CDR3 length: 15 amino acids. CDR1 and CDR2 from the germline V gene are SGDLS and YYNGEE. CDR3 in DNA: TGTGCCAGCAGCGTAGATGCAGGGGATTTCTATGGCTACACCTTC. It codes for CASSVDAGDFYGYTF. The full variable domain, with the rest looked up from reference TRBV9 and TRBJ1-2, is DSGVTQTPKHLITATGQRVTLRCSPRSGDLSVYWYQQSLDQGLQFLIQYYNGEERAKGNILERFSAQQFPDLHSELNLSSLELGDSALYFCASSVDAGDFYGYTFGSGTRLTVV.

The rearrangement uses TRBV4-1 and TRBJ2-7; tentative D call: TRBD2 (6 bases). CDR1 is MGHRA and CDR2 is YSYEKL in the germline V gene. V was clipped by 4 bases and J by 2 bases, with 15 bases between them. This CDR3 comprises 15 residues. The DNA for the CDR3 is TGCGCCAGCAGCCCCTATCCCCCGGGGGCCTACGAGCAGTACTTC. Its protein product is CASSPYPPGAYEQYF.

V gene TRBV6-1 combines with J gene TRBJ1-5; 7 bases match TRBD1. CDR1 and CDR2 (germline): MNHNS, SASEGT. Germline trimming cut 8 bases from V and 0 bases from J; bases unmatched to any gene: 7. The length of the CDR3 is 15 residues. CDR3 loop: CASSGTEYSNQPQHF. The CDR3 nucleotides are TGTGCCAGCTCTGGGACAGAATATAGCAATCAGCCCCAGCATTTT.